Listed below are T cell receptor beta chains from one sample, sequenced in a study of blood T cell repertoires in COVID-19. The table came from immunoSEQ multiplex PCR; TCRdb's copy has only in-frame clones and leaves some out. Among around 200,000 clones listed, less than 85% were seen once. Sequencing was carried out using peripheral blood. These receptors were collected from a man between 50 and 59 years old who had recovered from COVID-19. Both conserved end residues are part of each CDR3. D genes are given only for firm matches. Clone size is not always given. Where it is, it says once, few, many or a class for expanded clones.

size	V	J	D	DNA	CDR3
NA	TRBV5-6	TRBJ1-6	TRBD1	TGTGCCAGCAGCCCACCATTGGGACAGGGTTCACCCCTCCACTTT	CASSPPLGQGSPLHF
once	TRBV14	TRBJ2-1	NA	TGTGCCAGCAGCCTGCTAGTTAGTGAGCAGTTCTTC	CASSLLVSEQFF
NA	TRBV6-5	TRBJ1-2	TRBD1	TGTGCCAGCAGTCGGGGACAGGGGCGCGGCTACACCTTC	CASSRGQGRGYTF
NA	TRBV2	TRBJ2-7	NA	TGTGCCAGCAGTCTAACTAGCCGGAGCTCCTACGAGCAGTACTTC	CASSLTSRSSYEQYF
few	TRBV30	TRBJ1-2	NA	TGTGCCTGGAGTGTACTGGGTGCAGGCGGCTACACCTTC	CAWSVLGAGGYTF
NA	TRBV6-2/TRBV6-3	TRBJ2-1	TRBD2	TGTGCCAGCAGTTACTCGAGTCTAGCGGGAGGGCGTTACAATGAGCAGTTCTTC	CASSYSSLAGGRYNEQFF
NA	TRBV9	TRBJ2-2	TRBD2	TGTGCCAGCAGCGTAGTAGCGGGAGTAAACACCGGGGAGCTGTTTTTT	CASSVVAGVNTGELFF
NA	TRBV11-2	TRBJ2-1	TRBD2	TGTGCCAGCAGTCCTACTAGCGGGAGAGCGAACTCCTACAATGAGCAGTTCTTC	CASSPTSGRANSYNEQFF
NA	TRBV10-3	TRBJ2-7	NA	TGTGCCGCGGGGAATTACTACGAGCAGTACTTC	CAAGNYYEQYF
NA	TRBV5-1	TRBJ2-7	NA	TGCGCCAGCAGCTTGGTTTGGCGCAGCGACGAGCAGTACTTC	CASSLVWRSDEQYF
NA	TRBV2	TRBJ2-1	TRBD2	TGTGCCAGCTCTATACTAGCGGGAAGCGAGCAGTTCTTC	CASSILAGSEQFF
NA	TRBV28	TRBJ2-3	NA	TGTGCCAGCAGCGGCCCCAGGCAGGGGTGGACAGATACGCAGTATTTT	CASSGPRQGWTDTQYF
few	TRBV14	TRBJ1-4	TRBD1	TGTGCCAGCAGCAAGGGACAGTTTAATGAAAAACTGTTTTTT	CASSKGQFNEKLFF
once	TRBV19	TRBJ1-3	NA	TGTGCCAGTAGTGCGACTGGGGGGGCGTACGGAAACACCATATATTTT	CASSATGGAYGNTIYF
once	TRBV7-2	TRBJ2-5	TRBD2	TGTGCCAGCAGCGTGGGACTAGCGGGAGAAGAGACCCAGTACTTC	CASSVGLAGEETQYF
NA	TRBV19	TRBJ1-2	TRBD1	TGTGCCAGTAGTATGAGTTTAAGGGACAGTTATGGCTACACCTTC	CASSMSLRDSYGYTF
once	TRBV7-3	TRBJ2-5	NA	TGTGCCAGCAGAATGAGGACAAATAAAGAGACCCAGTACTTC	CASRMRTNKETQYF
NA	TRBV7-2	TRBJ1-2	NA	TGTGCCAGCAGCGGAGCCACAGGGTACTATGGCTACACCTTC	CASSGATGYYGYTF
NA	TRBV5-5	TRBJ2-7	TRBD1	TGTGCCAGCAGCTTGGATTCAGGGGGCAACTACGAGCAGTACTTC	CASSLDSGGNYEQYF
NA	TRBV5-6	TRBJ2-1	NA	TGTGCCAGCAGCTTAGCGGTCTCCTACAATGAGCAGTTCTTC	CASSLAVSYNEQFF